This T cell receptor (beta chain) was captured by sequencing in a study of T cells after posttransplantation cyclophosphamide. Assay used: immunoSEQ multiplex PCR; TCRdb lists only in-frame clones, some missing. Sampling found tens of thousands of clones, none seen once. This clone was seen many times. Its cognate antigen is unknown. Looked up from germline, CDR1 is SGHRS and CDR2 is YFSETQ. The CDR3 contains 13 residues. Trimming left V 0 bases short and J 5 bases short, with 6 bases between. Study observations and caveats: Recipient CMV seropositivity and CMV reactivation strongly tracked TRB clonality.

The TCR originated in a man aged 35 to 55 in good health, CMV-negative, and a related stem cell transplant donor. The sample consisted of PBMCs. V and J are TRBV5-1 and TRBJ2-4, with a weak D call TRBD1 (6 bases). Here the CDR3 reads CASSLGQENIQYF. In DNA form, the CDR3 reads TGCGCCAGCAGCTTGGGACAGGAAAACATTCAGTACTTC.